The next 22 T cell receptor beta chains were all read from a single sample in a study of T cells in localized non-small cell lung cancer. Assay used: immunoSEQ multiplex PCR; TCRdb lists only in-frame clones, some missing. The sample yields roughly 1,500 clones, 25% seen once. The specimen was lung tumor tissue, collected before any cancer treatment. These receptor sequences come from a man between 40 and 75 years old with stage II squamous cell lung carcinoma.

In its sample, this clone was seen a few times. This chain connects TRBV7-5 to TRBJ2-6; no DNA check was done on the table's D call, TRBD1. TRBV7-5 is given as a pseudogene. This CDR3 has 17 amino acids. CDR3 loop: CASSPDRVLIGANVLTF. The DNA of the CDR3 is TGTGCCAGCAGCCCCGACAGGGTTCTGATCGGGGCCAACGTCCTGACTTTC.

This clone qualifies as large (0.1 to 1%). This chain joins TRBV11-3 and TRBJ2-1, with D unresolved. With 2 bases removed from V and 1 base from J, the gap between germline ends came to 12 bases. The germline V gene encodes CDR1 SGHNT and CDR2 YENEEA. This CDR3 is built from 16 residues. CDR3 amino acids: CASSLNYQTSYNEQFF. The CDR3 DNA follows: TGTGCCAGCAGCTTAAACTACCAAACGTCCTACAATGAGCAGTTCTTC. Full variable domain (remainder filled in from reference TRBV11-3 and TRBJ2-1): EAGVVQSPRYKIIEKKQPVAFWCNPISGHNTLYWYLQNLGQGPELLIRYENEEAVDDSQLPKDRFSAERLKGVDSTLKIQPAELGDSAVYLCASSLNYQTSYNEQFFGPGTRLTVL.

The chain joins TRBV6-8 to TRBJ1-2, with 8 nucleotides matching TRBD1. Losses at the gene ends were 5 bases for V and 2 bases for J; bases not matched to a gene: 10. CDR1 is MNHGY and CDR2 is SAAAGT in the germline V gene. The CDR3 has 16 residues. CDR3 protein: CASSRAPRGRNYGYTF. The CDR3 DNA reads TGTGCCAGCAGTAGAGCCCCCAGGGGGCGGAACTATGGCTACACCTTC.

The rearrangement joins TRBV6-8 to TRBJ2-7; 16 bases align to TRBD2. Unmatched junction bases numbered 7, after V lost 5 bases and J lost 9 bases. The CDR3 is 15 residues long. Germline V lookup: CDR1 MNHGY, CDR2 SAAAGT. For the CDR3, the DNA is TGTGCCAGCAGTCGGGGGACTAGCGGGAGGGTAAGGCAGTACTTC. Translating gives CASSRGTSGRVRQYF.

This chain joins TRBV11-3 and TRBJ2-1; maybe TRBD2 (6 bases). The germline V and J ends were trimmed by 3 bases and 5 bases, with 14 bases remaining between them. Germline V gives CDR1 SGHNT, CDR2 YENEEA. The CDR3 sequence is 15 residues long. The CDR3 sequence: CASSFGGRPDNEQFF. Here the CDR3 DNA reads TGTGCCAGCAGCTTCGGGGGACGGCCAGACAATGAGCAGTTCTTC.

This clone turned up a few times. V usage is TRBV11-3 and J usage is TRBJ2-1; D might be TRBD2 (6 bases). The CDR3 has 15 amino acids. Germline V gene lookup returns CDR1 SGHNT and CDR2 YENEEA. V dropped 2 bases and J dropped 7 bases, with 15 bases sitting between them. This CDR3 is CASSLLYSAGNEQFF. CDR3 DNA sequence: TGTGCCAGCAGCTTACTGTATTCGGCGGGGAATGAGCAGTTCTTC.

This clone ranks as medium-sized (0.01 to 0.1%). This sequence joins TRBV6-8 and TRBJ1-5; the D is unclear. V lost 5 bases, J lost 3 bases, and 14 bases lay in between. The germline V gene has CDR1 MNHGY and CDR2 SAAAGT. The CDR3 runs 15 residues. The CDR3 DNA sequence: TGTGCCAGCAGTCCTGTACATTACGACAATCAGCCCCAGCATTTT. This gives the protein CASSPVHYDNQPQHF.

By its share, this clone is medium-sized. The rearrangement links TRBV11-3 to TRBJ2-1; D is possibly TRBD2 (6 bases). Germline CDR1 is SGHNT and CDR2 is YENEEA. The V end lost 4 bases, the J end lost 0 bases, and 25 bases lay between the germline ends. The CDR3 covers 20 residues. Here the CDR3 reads CASSSTPGLSTKSSYNEQFF. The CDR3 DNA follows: TGTGCCAGCAGCTCCACTCCGGGACTCTCGACCAAAAGCTCCTACAATGAGCAGTTCTTC.

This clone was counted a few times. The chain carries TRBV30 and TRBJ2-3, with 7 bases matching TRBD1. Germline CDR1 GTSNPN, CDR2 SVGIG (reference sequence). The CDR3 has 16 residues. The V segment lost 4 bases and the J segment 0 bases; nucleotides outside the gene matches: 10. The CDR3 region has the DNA TGTGCCTGGACCGACAGGGCACTACCCAGCACAGATACGCAGTATTTT. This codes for CAWTDRALPSTDTQYF. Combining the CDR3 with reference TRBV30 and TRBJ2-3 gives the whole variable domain SQTIHQWPATLVQPVGSPLSLECTVEGTSNPNLYWYRQAAGRGLQLLFYSVGIGQISSEVPQNLSASRPQDRQFILSSKKLLLSDSGFYLCAWTDRALPSTDTQYFGPGTRLTVL.

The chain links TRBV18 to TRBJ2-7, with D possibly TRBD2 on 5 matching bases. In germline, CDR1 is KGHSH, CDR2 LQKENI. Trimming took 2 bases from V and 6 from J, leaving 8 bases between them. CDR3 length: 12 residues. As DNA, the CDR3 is TGTGCCAGCTCACCAATCGCGGGCGAGCAGTACTTC. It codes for CASSPIAGEQYF.

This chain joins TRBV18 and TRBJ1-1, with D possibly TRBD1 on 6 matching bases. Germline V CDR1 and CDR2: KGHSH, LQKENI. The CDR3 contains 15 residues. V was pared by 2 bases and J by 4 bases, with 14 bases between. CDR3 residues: CASSPVRGGGTEAFF. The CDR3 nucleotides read TGTGCCAGCTCACCAGTACGAGGGGGAGGCACTGAAGCTTTCTTT.

This chain's CDR3 is CASSVLPGQGIYEQYF. In DNA form, the CDR3 reads TGTGCCAGTAGTGTATTACCGGGACAGGGGATCTACGAGCAGTACTTC. The chain combines TRBV19 with TRBJ2-7; 10 nucleotides line up with TRBD1. Germline CDR1 LNHDA, CDR2 SQIVND (reference sequence). With 5 bases clipped from V and 3 bases from J, the junction kept 10 bases outside the gene matches. The CDR3 loop spans 16 amino acids.

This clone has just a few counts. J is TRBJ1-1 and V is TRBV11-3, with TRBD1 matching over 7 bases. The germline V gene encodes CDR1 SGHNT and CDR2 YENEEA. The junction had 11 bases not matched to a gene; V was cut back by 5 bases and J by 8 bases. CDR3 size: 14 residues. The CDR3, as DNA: TGTGCCAGCAGCAGCTACAGGGGCCCTTCGGAAGCTTTCTTT. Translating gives CASSSYRGPSEAFF.

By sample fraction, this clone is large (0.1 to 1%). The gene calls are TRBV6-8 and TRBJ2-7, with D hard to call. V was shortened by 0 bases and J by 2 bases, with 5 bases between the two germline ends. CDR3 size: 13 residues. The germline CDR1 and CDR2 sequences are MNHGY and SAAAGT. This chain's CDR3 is CASSYSGPYEQYF. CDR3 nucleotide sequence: TGTGCCAGCAGTTACTCGGGCCCCTACGAGCAGTACTTC.

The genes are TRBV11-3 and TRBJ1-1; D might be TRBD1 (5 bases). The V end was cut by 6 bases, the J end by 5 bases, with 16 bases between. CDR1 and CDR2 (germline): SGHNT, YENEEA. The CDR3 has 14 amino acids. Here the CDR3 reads CASSNTMWGTEAFF. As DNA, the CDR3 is TGTGCCAGCAGTAATACGATGTGGGGGACTGAAGCTTTCTTT.

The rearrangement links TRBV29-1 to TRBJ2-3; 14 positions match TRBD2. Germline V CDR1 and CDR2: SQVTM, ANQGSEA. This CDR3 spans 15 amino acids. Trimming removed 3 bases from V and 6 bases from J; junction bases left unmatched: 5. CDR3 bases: TGCAGCGTTGACGGACTAGCGGGAGGTCGGGATACGCAGTATTTT. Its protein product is CSVDGLAGGRDTQYF.

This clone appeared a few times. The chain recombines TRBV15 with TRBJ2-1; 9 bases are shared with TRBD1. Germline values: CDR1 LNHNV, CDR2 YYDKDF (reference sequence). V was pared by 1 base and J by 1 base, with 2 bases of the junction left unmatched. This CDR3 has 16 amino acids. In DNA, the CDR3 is TGTGCCACCAGCAGAGGACAGGGGGGGTCCTACAATGAGCAGTTCTTC. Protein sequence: CATSRGQGGSYNEQFF.

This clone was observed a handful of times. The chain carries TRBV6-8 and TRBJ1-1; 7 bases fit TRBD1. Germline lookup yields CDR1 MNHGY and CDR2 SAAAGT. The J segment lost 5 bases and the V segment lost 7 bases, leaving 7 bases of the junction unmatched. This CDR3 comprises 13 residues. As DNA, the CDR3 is TGTGCCAGCAAGAGGGGGCTGGGGACTGAAGCTTTCTTT. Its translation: CASKRGLGTEAFF.

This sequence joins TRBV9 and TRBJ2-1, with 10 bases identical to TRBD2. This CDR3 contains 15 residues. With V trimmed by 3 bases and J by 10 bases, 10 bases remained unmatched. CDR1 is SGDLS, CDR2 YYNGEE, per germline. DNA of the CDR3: TGTGCCAGCAGCGCAATGGGAGGACTAGCGGACGAGCAGTTCTTC. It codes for CASSAMGGLADEQFF.

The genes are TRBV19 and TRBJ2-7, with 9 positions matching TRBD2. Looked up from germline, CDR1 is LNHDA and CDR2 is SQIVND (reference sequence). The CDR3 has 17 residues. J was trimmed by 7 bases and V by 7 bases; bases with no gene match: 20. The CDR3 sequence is CASTQYPAGREGQEQYF. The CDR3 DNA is TGTGCCAGTACCCAATACCCCGCCGGGCGGGAGGGCCAGGAGCAGTACTTC. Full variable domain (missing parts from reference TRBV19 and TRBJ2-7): DGGITQSPKYLFRKEGQNVTLSCEQNLNHDAMYWYRQDPGQGLRLIYYSQIVNDFQKGDIAEGYSVSREKKESFPLTVTSAQKNPTAFYLCASTQYPAGREGQEQYFGPGTRLTVT.

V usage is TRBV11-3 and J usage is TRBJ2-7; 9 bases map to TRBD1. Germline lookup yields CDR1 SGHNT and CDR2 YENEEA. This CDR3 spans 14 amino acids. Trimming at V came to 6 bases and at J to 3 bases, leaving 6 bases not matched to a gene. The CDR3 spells CASSTGTGYYEQYF. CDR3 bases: TGTGCCAGCAGTACCGGGACAGGGTACTACGAGCAGTACTTC. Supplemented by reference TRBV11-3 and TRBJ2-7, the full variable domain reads EAGVVQSPRYKIIEKKQPVAFWCNPISGHNTLYWYLQNLGQGPELLIRYENEEAVDDSQLPKDRFSAERLKGVDSTLKIQPAELGDSAVYLCASSTGTGYYEQYFGPGTRLTVT.

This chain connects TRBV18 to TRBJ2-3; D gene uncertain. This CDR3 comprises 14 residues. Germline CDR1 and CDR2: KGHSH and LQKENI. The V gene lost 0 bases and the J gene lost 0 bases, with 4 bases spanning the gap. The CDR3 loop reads CASSPPRSTDTQYF. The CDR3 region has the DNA TGTGCCAGCTCACCACCACGGAGCACAGATACGCAGTATTTT.